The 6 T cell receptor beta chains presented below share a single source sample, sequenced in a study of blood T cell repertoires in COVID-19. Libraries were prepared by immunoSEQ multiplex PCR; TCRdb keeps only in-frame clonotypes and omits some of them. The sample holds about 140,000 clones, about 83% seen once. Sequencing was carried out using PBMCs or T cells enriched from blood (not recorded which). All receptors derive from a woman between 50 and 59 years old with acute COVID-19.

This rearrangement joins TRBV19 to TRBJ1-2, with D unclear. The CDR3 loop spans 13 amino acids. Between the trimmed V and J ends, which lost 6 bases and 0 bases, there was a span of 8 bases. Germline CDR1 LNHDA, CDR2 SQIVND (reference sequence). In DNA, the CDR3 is TGTGCCAGTAGCCGGGAAACTAACTATGGCTACACCTTC. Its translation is CASSRETNYGYTF.

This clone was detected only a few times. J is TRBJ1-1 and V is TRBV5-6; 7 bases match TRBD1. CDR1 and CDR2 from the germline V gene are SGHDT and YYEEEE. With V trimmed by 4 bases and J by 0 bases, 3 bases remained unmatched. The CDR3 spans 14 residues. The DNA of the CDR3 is TGTGCCAGCAGCGAAGGGACAGTGAACACTGAAGCTTTCTTT. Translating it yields CASSEGTVNTEAFF.

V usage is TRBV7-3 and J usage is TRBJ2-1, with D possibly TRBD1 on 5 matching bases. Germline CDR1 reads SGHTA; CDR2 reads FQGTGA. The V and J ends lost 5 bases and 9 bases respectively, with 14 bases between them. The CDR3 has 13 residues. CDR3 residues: CASSRDSSSEQFF. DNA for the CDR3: TGTGCCAGCAGCCGCGACAGTAGTTCTGAGCAGTTCTTC.

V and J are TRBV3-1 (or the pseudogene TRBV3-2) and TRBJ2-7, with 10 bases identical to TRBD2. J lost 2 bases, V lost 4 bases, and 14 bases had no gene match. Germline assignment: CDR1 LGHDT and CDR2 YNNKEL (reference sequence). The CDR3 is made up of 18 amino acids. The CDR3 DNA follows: TGTGCCAGCAGCCCCAAAGGGAGCCTAGCGGGGGATACCTACGAGCAGTACTTC. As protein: CASSPKGSLAGDTYEQYF.

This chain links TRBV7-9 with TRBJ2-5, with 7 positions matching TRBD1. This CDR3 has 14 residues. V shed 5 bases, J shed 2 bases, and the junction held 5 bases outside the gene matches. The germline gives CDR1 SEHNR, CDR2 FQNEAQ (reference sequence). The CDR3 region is CASSPDRRQETQYF. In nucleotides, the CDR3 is TGTGCCAGCAGCCCGGACAGGAGACAAGAGACCCAGTACTTC.

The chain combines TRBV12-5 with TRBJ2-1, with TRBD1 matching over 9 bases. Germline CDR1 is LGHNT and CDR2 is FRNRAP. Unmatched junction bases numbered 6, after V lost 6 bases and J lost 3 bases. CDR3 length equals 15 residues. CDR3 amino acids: CASGTGQGRYNEQFF. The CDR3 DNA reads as TGTGCTAGTGGAACAGGACAGGGGCGCTACAATGAGCAGTTCTTC.